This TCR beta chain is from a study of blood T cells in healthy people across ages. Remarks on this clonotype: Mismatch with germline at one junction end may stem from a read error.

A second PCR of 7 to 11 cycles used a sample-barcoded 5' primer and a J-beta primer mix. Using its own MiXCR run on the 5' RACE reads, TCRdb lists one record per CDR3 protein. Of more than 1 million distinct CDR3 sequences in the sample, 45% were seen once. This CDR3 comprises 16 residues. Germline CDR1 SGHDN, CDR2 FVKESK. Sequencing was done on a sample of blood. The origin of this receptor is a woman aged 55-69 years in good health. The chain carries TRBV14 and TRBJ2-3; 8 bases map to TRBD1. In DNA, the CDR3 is TGCGCCAGCAGCCAAGTTTACCGTGACAGGGGTGATACGCAGTATTTT. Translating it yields CASSQVYRDRGDTQYF.